This TCR beta chain originates from a study of somatic mutations in cytotoxic T cells in rheumatoid arthritis. Study details: After diagnosis, patient blood (about 27 ml EDTA) was drawn right away, before any treatment was given. Certain T-cell populations stained with V beta antibodies were FACS-sorted to nearly 100% purity, and V beta1+ cells were TCRB-sequenced.

This CDR3 is built from 16 residues. Germline V CDR1 and CDR2: LGHNA, YNFKEQ. V dropped 1 base and J dropped 7 bases, with 17 bases sitting between them. Study observations and caveats: Of more than 60 patients, about eight had a largest CD8+ clone that exceeded 20% of CD8+ cells.

Turning to this clone: The antigen is undetermined.

Method: immunoSEQ multiplex PCR; TCRdb's copy keeps in-frame clones and lacks some. The profile shows 9,900 or so clones, roughly 80% of them singletons. Material for sequencing was CD8+ T cells sorted from blood. The clonotype comes from an adult with rheumatoid arthritis. V gene TRBV4-2 combines with J gene TRBJ2-1, with D perhaps TRBD2 (5 bases). In DNA form, the CDR3 reads TGTGCCAGCAGCCAAGGGCGGGTGGGAGTACCGAATGAGCAGTTCTTC. It specifies CASSQGRVGVPNEQFF.